The 19 T cell receptor delta chains below come from one sample, sequenced in a study of gamma-delta T cells after stem cell transplantation. TCRdb re-called the RT-PCR reads with CATT. The sample has roughly 1,200 delta-chain clones, 40% to 50% seen once. Input material: gamma-delta T cells. These TCRs come from a human donor. It is not recorded whose cells these are; they may come from a transplant donor. This table probably holds off-target reads from a library built for another chain.

The chain recombines TRDV2 with TRDJ1, with D possibly being TRDD3 (5 bases). Trimming took 0 bases from V and 7 from J, leaving 23 bases between them. The CDR3 consists of 17 residues. Germline assignment: CDR1 GEAIGNYY and CDR2 EKD. CDR3 sequence (DNA): TGTGCCTGTGACACCCTGGGACCCATTGGAGGAGACTCTAAACTCATCTTT. Residues: CACDTLGPIGGDSKLIF.

In regard to this clone: This may be a read error, as it is one base from a much larger clone. This chain connects TRDV2 to TRDJ3, with 10 bases identical to TRDD3. The CDR3 totals 20 residues. Germline V CDR1 and CDR2: GEAIGNYY, EKD. For the CDR3, the DNA is TGTGCCTGTGACCCGCTACTGGGGGATCGGAGCTCCTGGGACACCCGACAGGTGTTTTTC. It encodes CACDPLLGDRSSWDTRQVFF.

J is TRDJ1 and V is TRDV2; possibly TRDD3 for D (5 bases). This CDR3 has 19 residues. The germline V gene encodes CDR1 GEAIGNYY and CDR2 EKD. The V gene lost 0 bases and the J gene lost 1 base, with 23 bases spanning the gap. CDR3 sequence reads: CACDTAARLGGQFTDKLIF. As DNA, the CDR3 is TGTGCCTGTGACACCGCCGCCCGCTTAGGGGGTCAATTCACCGATAAACTCATCTTT.

The V gene is TRDV2, the J gene TRDJ1; 9 bases are a match to TRDD3. Germline V CDR1 and CDR2: GEAIGNYY, EKD. V gave up 1 base and J gave up 0 bases; unmatched junction bases: 14. This CDR3 has 19 residues. CDR3 sequence (DNA): TGTGCCTGTGACACTGTGGGGGATAGCTGGCGCCAGTACACCGATAAACTCATCTTT. This translates into CACDTVGDSWRQYTDKLIF.

The gene calls are TRDV2 and TRDJ3; 9 bases are a match to TRDD3. The V gene's germline CDR1 is GEAIGNYY and CDR2 EKD. The CDR3 runs 20 residues. The V gene end was trimmed by 3 bases and the J gene end by 0 bases; junction bases not matched to a gene: 11. The CDR3, as DNA: TGTGCCTGTGACTCCGTACTGGGGGAGAGGAGCTCCTGGGACACCCGACAGATGTTTTTC. This translates into CACDSVLGERSSWDTRQMFF.

This clone was seen a single time. V usage is TRDV2 and J usage is TRDJ1, with 12 nucleotides matching TRDD3. With V trimmed by 0 bases and J by 4 bases, 11 bases remained unmatched. CDR1 is GEAIGNYY, CDR2 EKD, per germline. The CDR3 has 18 residues. The CDR3 sequence: CACDTVLGDTAANDKLIF. The CDR3 DNA follows: TGTGCCTGTGACACCGTACTGGGGGATACAGCGGCCAACGATAAACTCATCTTT.

This clone was seen only a few times. With only one base between it and a far larger clone, this is likely a read error. CDR3 DNA: TGTGCCTGTGAAACCATTGGGGGATACGCCAACACCGATAAACTCATCTTT. Amino acid sequence: CACETIGGYANTDKLIF. The chain combines TRDV2 with TRDJ1; TRDD3 agrees at 11 bases. V gave up 4 bases and J gave up 0 bases; unmatched junction bases: 9. CDR3 length equals 17 residues. The V gene's germline CDR1 is GEAIGNYY and CDR2 EKD.

The J gene is TRDJ1, the V gene TRDV2, with TRDD3 matching 7 bases. The CDR3 loop spans 19 amino acids. J gave up 3 bases and V 3 bases, and 21 bases lay outside the gene matches. Germline loops: CDR1 GEAIGNYY, CDR2 EKD. The DNA for the CDR3 is TGTGCCTGTGACTCCGTAGGCGGGGACTGGGGATCCTCGGCCGATAAACTCATCTTT. This encodes CACDSVGGDWGSSADKLIF.

This clone was counted between two and nine times. V is TRDV2 and J is TRDJ1; 10 bases map to TRDD3. The CDR3 is made up of 23 amino acids. From germline, CDR1 is GEAIGNYY and CDR2 EKD. The V gene end was trimmed by 1 base and the J gene end by 0 bases; junction bases not matched to a gene: 25. CDR3 DNA: TGTGCCTGTGACACTGTTCTGGGGGATAGGAGGCGACCCTCGAGCGTTTACACCGATAAACTCATCTTT. This encodes CACDTVLGDRRRPSSVYTDKLIF.

In this sample, this clone turned up a few times. The chain combines TRDV2 with TRDJ3; TRDD3 matches at 12 bases. The CDR3 runs 20 residues. The V gene's germline CDR1 is GEAIGNYY and CDR2 EKD. With V trimmed by 3 bases and J by 0 bases, 8 bases remained unmatched. This CDR3 is CACDRILGDTSSWDTRQMFF. DNA for the CDR3: TGTGCCTGTGACCGCATACTGGGGGATACTAGCTCCTGGGACACCCGACAGATGTTTTTC.

This clone was seen more than once but under ten times. The CDR3 sequence: CACDTVSVVGDPWDTRQMFF. CDR3 nucleotides: TGTGCCTGTGACACCGTGTCCGTTGTGGGGGATCCCTGGGACACCCGACAGATGTTTTTC. The chain carries TRDV2 and TRDJ3; 8 nucleotides line up with TRDD3. After removal of 0 bases from V and 2 bases from J, the junction contained 11 bases not matched to a gene. The length of the CDR3 is 20 residues. Germline V gives CDR1 GEAIGNYY, CDR2 EKD.

The V gene is TRDV2, the J gene TRDJ3; D is uncertain. The CDR3 runs to 18 residues. Trimming pared 1 base from V and 0 bases from J, leaving 12 bases between. The germline gives CDR1 GEAIGNYY, CDR2 EKD. The CDR3 sequence is CACDTLKASSWDTRQMFF. The DNA for the CDR3 is TGTGCCTGTGACACTTTGAAGGCCAGCTCCTGGGACACCCGACAGATGTTTTTC.

Note on this clone: A clone one base away is much larger, so this may be a read error. The rearrangement links TRDV2 to TRDJ1; no firm D call. Germline-derived CDR1 and CDR2 are GEAIGNYY and EKD. This CDR3 has 15 amino acids. CDR3: CAYDPVGNNTDKLIF. CDR3 nucleotide sequence: TGTGCCTATGACCCCGTTGGGAACAACACCGATAAACTCATCTTT.

On this clone: A far larger clone is off by one base, so a read error is likely. The chain couples TRDV2 to TRDJ1; D not resolved. CDR3 length: 16 residues. Trimming took 3 bases from V and 1 from J, leaving 17 bases between them. Germline V gives CDR1 GEAIGNYY, CDR2 EKD. In DNA form, the CDR3 reads TGTGCCTGTGACGCCGTTGGGTCCCCCCCCACCGATAAACTCATCTTT. This translates into CACDAVGSPPTDKLIF.

The chain recombines TRDV2 with TRDJ1; 12 nucleotides align to TRDD3. The CDR3 has 17 residues. Germline V gene lookup returns CDR1 GEAIGNYY and CDR2 EKD. V shed 1 base, J shed 0 bases, and the junction held 5 bases outside the gene matches. The CDR3, as DNA: TGTGCCTGTGACACGGTTACTGGGGGATACAACACCGATAAACTCATCTTT. Protein sequence: CACDTVTGGYNTDKLIF.

The chain couples TRDV2 to TRDJ1; TRDD3 might be the D (6 bases). The CDR3 length is 15 residues. V lost 3 bases, J lost 1 base, and 14 bases lay in between. From germline, CDR1 is GEAIGNYY and CDR2 EKD. CDR3 in amino acids: CACDELGPPTDKLIF. CDR3 coding DNA: TGTGCCTGTGACGAGCTGGGGCCTCCCACCGATAAACTCATCTTT.

As for this clone: A far larger clone is just one base off, so this is likely a read error. This specimen includes other DNA sequences encoding the same CDR3. The chain recombines TRDV2 with TRDJ3; 13 bases match TRDD3. In germline, CDR1 is GEAIGNYY, CDR2 EKD. The CDR3 covers 20 residues. CDR3 coding DNA: TGTGCCTGTGACACCGTACTGGGGGATACGCGGTCCTGGTACACCCGACAGATGTTTTTC. Protein sequence: CACDTVLGDTRSWYTRQMFF.

A note on this clone: This could be a read error, since a much larger clone is one nucleotide away. V is TRDV2 and J is TRDJ1, with 10 bases matching TRDD3. The CDR3 totals 15 residues. J lost 8 bases, V lost 3 bases, and 11 bases had no gene match. Per the germline V gene, CDR1 is GEAIGNYY and CDR2 is EKD. CDR3 sequence: CACDPLGDKEEKLIF. The CDR3 DNA reads as TGTGCCTGTGACCCCCTGGGGGATAAAGAGGAGAAACTCATCTTT.

The chain combines TRDV2 with TRDJ1; TRDD3 aligns across 8 bases. From germline, CDR1 is GEAIGNYY and CDR2 EKD. V shed 3 bases, J shed 0 bases, and the junction held 17 bases outside the gene matches. The CDR3 is 19 residues long. The CDR3 DNA sequence: TGTGCCTGTGACTCGCTAAGGGATACGGAAACCCCTTACACCGATAAACTCATCTTT. It specifies CACDSLRDTETPYTDKLIF.